The 2 T cell receptor beta chains below all came from one sample that was sequenced in a study of T cell responses to AZD1222 COVID-19 vaccine. Generated by immunoSEQ multiplex PCR, the TCRdb table keeps only in-frame clones and is missing some. The sample has around 190,000 clones, around 90% seen once. Source: peripheral blood, taken on day 0 of AZD1222 vaccination. The receptor set was obtained from an adult in good health.

The rearrangement uses TRBV18 and TRBJ1-2, with D hard to call. V was pared by 3 bases and J by 7 bases, with 12 bases between. The CDR3 extends over 13 amino acids. Germline V gene data show CDR1 as KGHSH and CDR2 as LQKENI. The CDR3 nucleotides are TGTGCCAGCTCACCCGAATCCGCTAGTGGCTACACCTTC. Translated, it gives CASSPESASGYTF.

The chain is built from TRBV7-6 and TRBJ2-1; D unresolved. Germline CDR1 is SGHVS and CDR2 is FNYEAQ. The CDR3 runs to 13 residues. The V end was cut by 1 base, the J end by 5 bases, with 6 bases between. The CDR3 sequence: CASSLGRHNEQFF. The CDR3 DNA is TGTGCCAGCAGCTTAGGGCGACACAATGAGCAGTTCTTC.